The 2 T cell receptor beta chains below all came from one sample that was sequenced in a study of cytomegalovirus exposure and HLA in healthy donors (dated by TCRdb to about 2017). To prepare the library, the immunoSEQ multiplex PCR assay was applied. A mixture of 60 forward primers for TCR Vbeta segments and 13 reverse primers for TCR Jbeta segments was used in the multiplex PCR. Held by TCRdb, this immuneACCESS table contains in-frame sequences only and omits some clones. Under half of the omission traces to an unresolved V gene where checked; the cause of the rest is unknown. The sample table holds under 200,000 clones. The top ten hold roughly 2% of the sample. Sequenced sample: PBMCs. These receptors all come from a man aged 25-45 years in good health and CMV-seronegative.

The chain carries TRBV25-1 and TRBJ1-2; D perhaps matches TRBD1 (5 bases). The CDR3 extends over 15 amino acids. From germline, CDR1 is MGHDK and CDR2 SYGVNS. Trimming cost V 3 bases and J 4 bases, with 15 bases left between them. Here the CDR3 reads CASSDSRQIIYGYTF. The CDR3 nucleotides are TGTGCCAGCAGTGATTCGAGACAGATAATCTATGGCTACACCTTC.

The V gene is TRBV5-1, the J gene TRBJ1-4; 9 bases are a match to TRBD1. The germline V gene has CDR1 SGHRS and CDR2 YFSETQ. The trim removed 0 bases at V and 12 bases at J, leaving 12 bases unmatched. The CDR3 covers 16 residues. For the CDR3, the DNA is TGCGCCAGCAGCTTGGAATTTTGGACAGGGGTTAATGAACTGTTTTTT. It specifies CASSLEFWTGVNELFF.